The 32 T cell receptor beta chains given below trace back to one sample, sequenced in a study of T cell repertoires in cytomegalovirus infection. These TCRs are of unknown antigen specificity. TCRdb re-called the reads with MiXCR, one entry per CDR3 protein. The sample has about 340,000 distinct CDR3 sequences; about 28% are singletons. The sample was cultured PBMCs, taken from culture after CMV antigen stimulation. The receptors derive from a human donor in good health (CMV status not recorded). Some clones in this sample may be carry-over from other donors' samples.

The rearrangement links TRBV6-1 to TRBJ2-7; D is uncertain. This CDR3 has 11 residues. Germline-derived CDR1 and CDR2 are MNHNS and SASEGT. Trimming removed 6 bases from V and 2 bases from J, with 5 bases in between. This CDR3 reads CASRSTYEQYF. The CDR3 coding sequence is TGTGCCAGCAGATCTACCTACGAGCAGTACTTC.

The chain links TRBV6-2 or TRBV6-3 to TRBJ2-1; tentative D call: TRBD2 (7 bases). Germline values: CDR1 MNHEY, CDR2 SVGEGT. V was trimmed by 5 bases and J by 5 bases, leaving 19 bases between them. This CDR3 has 16 residues. CDR3 DNA sequence: TGTGCCAGCAGTGAAGAAGGACTAGGGGGAAACAATGAGCAGTTCTTC. This translates into CASSEEGLGGNNEQFF.

The chain is built from TRBV19 and TRBJ2-1; the match to TRBD1 covers 7 bases. After removal of 9 bases from V and 9 bases from J, the junction contained 2 bases not matched to a gene. Germline CDR1 is LNHDA and CDR2 is SQIVND (reference sequence). The CDR3 contains 10 residues. The CDR3 is CASTGVEQFF. In nucleotides, the CDR3 is TGTGCCAGCACAGGGGTTGAGCAGTTCTTC. Complete variable domain (other parts from reference TRBV19 and TRBJ2-1): DGGITQSPKYLFRKEGQNVTLSCEQNLNHDAMYWYRQDPGQGLRLIYYSQIVNDFQKGDIAEGYSVSREKKESFPLTVTSAQKNPTAFYLCASTGVEQFFGPGTRLTVL.

This clonotype has a handful of counts. V gene TRBV6-1 combines with J gene TRBJ1-5; D perhaps matches TRBD1 (5 bases). The CDR3 is 15 amino acids. Per germline, CDR1 MNHNS and CDR2 SASEGT. With 1 base removed from V and 7 bases from J, the gap between germline ends came to 14 bases. The CDR3, as DNA: TGTGCCAGCAGTGAAGTTGGGGGAAGAGGCCAGCCCCAGCATTTT. The encoded protein is CASSEVGGRGQPQHF.

This chain connects TRBV5-1 to TRBJ2-7, with 14 bases lining up with TRBD2. V lost 3 bases, J lost 0 bases, and 2 bases stayed unmatched. Germline-derived CDR1 and CDR2 are SGHRS and YFSETQ. The CDR3 covers 16 residues. The CDR3 sequence is CASSSGTSGSSYEQYF. The CDR3 DNA follows: TGCGCCAGCAGCTCGGGGACTAGCGGGAGCTCCTACGAGCAGTACTTC. Variable domain in full (rest from reference TRBV5-1 and TRBJ2-7): KAGVTQTPRYLIKTRGQQVTLSCSPISGHRSVSWYQQTPGQGLQFLFEYFSETQRNKGNFPGRFSGRQFSNSRSEMNVSTLELGDSALYLCASSSGTSGSSYEQYFGPGTRLTVT.

This clonotype was found many times. This rearrangement joins TRBV6-1 to TRBJ1-6, with D uncertain. V lost 6 bases and J 0 bases, leaving 6 bases between the germline ends. Germline V gene data show CDR1 as MNHNS and CDR2 as SASEGT. CDR3 length: 14 residues. CDR3 in amino acids: CASSGSSYNSPLHF. CDR3 nucleotides: TGTGCCAGCAGCGGGAGCTCCTATAATTCACCCCTCCACTTT.

On this clonotype: A read error may be the cause here, since a much bigger clone is one base away. The V call is TRBV9, the J call TRBJ1-3; no clear D gene. The CDR3 runs to 14 residues. V lost 4 bases and J lost 8, with 16 bases in between. Germline V gives CDR1 SGDLS, CDR2 YYNGEE. CDR3 nucleotide sequence: TGTGCCAGCAGCATAGGGTCTCCCGGACACACCATATATTTT. Amino acid sequence: CASSIGSPGHTIYF.

This clonotype was detected only a few times. The gene calls are TRBV13 and TRBJ1-2; TRBD1 matches at 10 bases. Germline CDR1 reads PRHDT; CDR2 reads FYEKMQ (reference sequence). The CDR3 length is 14 residues. J lost 5 bases, V lost 4 bases, and 4 bases had no gene match. CDR3 coding DNA: TGTGCCAGCAGCTCGGGACAGGGGATGTATGGCTACACCTTC. This codes for CASSSGQGMYGYTF.

The chain carries TRBV6-5 and TRBJ1-1; weak D call: TRBD1 (6 bases). Trimming pared 7 bases from V and 7 bases from J, leaving 22 bases between. Germline V gene data show CDR1 as MNHEY and CDR2 as SVGAGI. The CDR3 runs to 15 residues. The DNA of the CDR3 is TGTGCCAGCACCAGACGGGCGAGGGGGAGGGGTGAAGCTTTCTTT. Translated: CASTRRARGRGEAFF.

The sample holds a few counts of this clonotype. The J gene is TRBJ2-7, the V gene TRBV19; TRBD1 agrees at 8 bases. Unmatched junction bases numbered 4, after V lost 3 bases and J lost 3 bases. This CDR3 is built from 14 residues. Germline values: CDR1 LNHDA, CDR2 SQIVND (reference sequence). The CDR3, as DNA: TGTGCCAGTAGTATCTCAGGGGGCGACTACGAGCAGTACTTC. Translating it yields CASSISGGDYEQYF. The entire variable domain, with the rest obtained from reference TRBV19 and TRBJ2-7, is as follows: DGGITQSPKYLFRKEGQNVTLSCEQNLNHDAMYWYRQDPGQGLRLIYYSQIVNDFQKGDIAEGYSVSREKKESFPLTVTSAQKNPTAFYLCASSISGGDYEQYFGPGTRLTVT.

This chain connects TRBV7-8 to TRBJ1-1, with D maybe TRBD1 (6 bases). In germline, CDR1 is SGHVS, CDR2 FQNEAQ. Between the trimmed V and J ends, which lost 5 bases and 1 base, there was a span of 14 bases. CDR3 length: 15 amino acids. The CDR3 reads CASSGGGAANTEAFF. For the CDR3, the DNA is TGTGCCAGCAGCGGAGGGGGGGCAGCGAACACTGAAGCTTTCTTT.

This clonotype has ten or more counts. This chain uses TRBV7-8 with TRBJ1-1, with 8 bases that match TRBD1. V lost 5 bases and J lost 1; bases outside the gene matches: 6. The germline V gene encodes CDR1 SGHVS and CDR2 FQNEAQ. There are 15 residues in the CDR3. The CDR3 sequence: CASSGRQGPNTEAFF. In DNA, the CDR3 is TGTGCCAGCAGCGGACGACAGGGGCCGAACACTGAAGCTTTCTTT.

The V gene is TRBV10-2, the J gene TRBJ2-7, with 7 nucleotides matching TRBD1. Per germline, CDR1 WSHSY and CDR2 SAAADI. This CDR3 is built from 14 residues. The V gene end was trimmed by 8 bases and the J gene end by 2 bases; junction bases not matched to a gene: 9. The CDR3 sequence: CASGRTGAPYEQYF. In nucleotides, the CDR3 is TGCGCCAGCGGAAGGACAGGCGCGCCCTACGAGCAGTACTTC.

This clonotype was observed at least ten times. The chain has TRBV7-8 and TRBJ1-1; D unclear. CDR1 and CDR2 (germline): SGHVS, FQNEAQ. This CDR3 has 11 residues. V was trimmed by 7 bases and J by 7 bases, leaving 10 bases between them. The CDR3 bases are TGTGCCAGCATGGTCCAAAGTGAAGCTTTCTTT. Translated, it gives CASMVQSEAFF.

This clonotype was found a few times. Here the CDR3 reads CAISESFEYEAFF. CDR3 in DNA: TGTGCCATCAGTGAGTCGTTTGAATATGAAGCTTTCTTT. V is TRBV10-3 and J is TRBJ1-1; D not resolved. The germline V gene has CDR1 ENHRY and CDR2 SYGVKD. V was trimmed by 0 bases and J by 7 bases, leaving 9 bases between them. The CDR3 sequence is 13 residues long.

This clonotype was detected only a few times. This sequence joins TRBV5-4 and TRBJ2-1, with TRBD1 identical over 8 bases. This CDR3 spans 16 amino acids. Per germline, CDR1 SGHNT and CDR2 YYREEE (reference sequence). J was trimmed by 6 bases and V by 4 bases; bases with no gene match: 12. The CDR3 is CASSPRTGRFGNEQFF. CDR3 nucleotides: TGTGCCAGCAGCCCCAGGACAGGGCGCTTCGGCAATGAGCAGTTCTTC.

This clonotype was picked up many times. This chain joins TRBV7-9 and TRBJ1-4; D gene uncertain. There are 13 residues in the CDR3. Trimming took off 0 bases at V and 8 bases at J, with 7 bases between the two ends. Germline V lookup: CDR1 SEHNR, CDR2 FQNEAQ (reference sequence). For the CDR3, the DNA is TGTGCCAGCAGCTTAGCAGGGCAAGAAAAACTGTTTTTT. Translation gives CASSLAGQEKLFF.

This chain uses TRBV4-1 with TRBJ1-1; D remains ambiguous. Trimming left V 0 bases short and J 3 bases short, with 17 bases between. Germline V gene data show CDR1 as MGHRA and CDR2 as YSYEKL. The CDR3 sequence is 17 residues long. CDR3 loop: CASSQDRGKPIDTEAFF. CDR3 bases: TGCGCCAGCAGCCAAGATCGGGGTAAGCCGATAGACACTGAAGCTTTCTTT.

The V and J genes are TRBV6-5 and TRBJ2-1; 10 nucleotides agree with TRBD2. With V trimmed by 2 bases and J by 4 bases, 5 bases remained unmatched. Per germline, CDR1 MNHEY and CDR2 SVGAGI. The CDR3 is 16 amino acids. CDR3 region: CASSYRTSGTYNEQFF. The CDR3, as DNA: TGTGCCAGCAGTTACCGGACTAGCGGAACTTACAATGAGCAGTTCTTC.

The chain uses TRBV7-3 and TRBJ2-1, with 11 bases aligning to TRBD2. CDR1 SGHTA and CDR2 FQGTGA come from the germline V gene. V lost 5 bases and J lost 8; bases outside the gene matches: 8. This CDR3 region has 15 residues. The CDR3 DNA sequence: TGTGCCAGCAGCAAAACTAGCGGGAGTGCGGATGAGCAGTTCTTC. It specifies CASSKTSGSADEQFF. Full variable domain (remainder filled in from reference TRBV7-3 and TRBJ2-1): GAGVSQTPSNKVTEKGKYVELRCDPISGHTALYWYRQSLGQGPEFLIYFQGTGAADDSGLPNDRFFAVRPEGSVSTLKIQRTERGDSAVYLCASSKTSGSADEQFFGPGTRLTVL.

The chain employs TRBV29-1 and TRBJ2-7; 11 positions agree with TRBD2. This CDR3 comprises 15 residues. Trimming took 6 bases from V and 3 from J; bases not matched to a gene: 10. Germline lookup yields CDR1 SQVTM and CDR2 ANQGSEA. CDR3: CSVGPTSGSNYEQYF. Here the CDR3 DNA reads TGCAGCGTGGGCCCTACTAGCGGGAGTAACTACGAGCAGTACTTC.

As for this clonotype: A junction end diverges from the germline sequence, so it may reflect a read error. The rearrangement uses TRBV20-1 and TRBJ2-3; 10 nucleotides align to TRBD2. There are 15 residues in the CDR3. Germline assignment: CDR1 DFQATT and CDR2 SNEGSKA (reference sequence). As DNA, the CDR3 is TGCAGCGCTAGAGGTACTAGCGGGGTCACAGATACGCAGTATTTT. The encoded protein is CSARGTSGVTDTQYF.

The chain carries TRBV28 and TRBJ1-1; D is unresolved. The CDR3 is 14 amino acids. V lost 2 bases and J 6 bases, leaving 13 bases between the germline ends. Germline CDR1 is MDHEN and CDR2 is SYDVKM. The CDR3: CASSLAPLDAEAFF. DNA for the CDR3: TGTGCCAGCAGTTTAGCTCCGCTGGACGCTGAAGCTTTCTTT.

The chain uses TRBV5-1 and TRBJ1-1; 9 nucleotides agree with TRBD1. The J segment lost 0 bases and the V segment lost 4 bases, leaving 13 bases of the junction unmatched. This CDR3 spans 18 amino acids. Germline loops: CDR1 SGHRS, CDR2 YFSETQ. The CDR3 protein is CASSARRDREGVNTEAFF. DNA of the CDR3: TGCGCCAGCAGCGCCCGCCGGGACAGGGAAGGAGTGAACACTGAAGCTTTCTTT. Combining the CDR3 with reference TRBV5-1 and TRBJ1-1 gives the whole variable domain KAGVTQTPRYLIKTRGQQVTLSCSPISGHRSVSWYQQTPGQGLQFLFEYFSETQRNKGNFPGRFSGRQFSNSRSEMNVSTLELGDSALYLCASSARRDREGVNTEAFFGQGTRLTVV.

The chain carries TRBV7-9 and TRBJ2-2; D uncertain. Trimming left V 11 bases short and J 6 bases short, with 16 bases between. The CDR3 loop spans 13 amino acids. From germline, CDR1 is SEHNR and CDR2 FQNEAQ (reference sequence). CDR3 sequence (DNA): TGTGCCTCCCCCCCCAAGGCTCCCGGGGAGCTGTTTTTT. It codes for CASPPKAPGELFF.

The table lists this clonotype with a few counts. The chain carries TRBV13 and TRBJ2-3, with 9 positions matching TRBD2. The CDR3 has 18 residues. J was trimmed by 1 base and V by 5 bases; bases with no gene match: 13. CDR1 is PRHDT and CDR2 is FYEKMQ in the germline V gene (reference sequence). CDR3 DNA sequence: TGTGCCAGCAGCCCAGGTCGGTCGCGGGGGGGCCGCACAGATACGCAGTATTTT. Amino acid sequence: CASSPGRSRGGRTDTQYF.

This clonotype was detected a few times. V usage is TRBV7-3 and J usage is TRBJ2-3, with D possibly matching TRBD2 (5 bases). The V end lost 5 bases, the J end lost 4 bases, and 13 bases lay between the germline ends. The CDR3 length is 14 residues. Germline values: CDR1 SGHTA, CDR2 FQGTGA. The CDR3 sequence: CASSPLIGADTQYF. The CDR3, as DNA: TGTGCCAGCAGCCCCCTGATCGGGGCAGATACGCAGTATTTT.

This clonotype occurred a few times. This chain links TRBV7-9 with TRBJ1-2; 9 bases are a match to TRBD1. This CDR3 has 17 amino acids. Germline V gene sequence: CDR1 SEHNR, CDR2 FQNEAQ (reference sequence). Trimming cost V 5 bases and J 8 bases; bases outside gene matches: 18. The CDR3 loop is CASSLRDRESPDGGYTF. The DNA of the CDR3 is TGTGCCAGCAGCCTCAGGGACAGGGAATCTCCCGACGGGGGCTACACCTTC.

The chain recombines TRBV6-8 with TRBJ2-7; D gene uncertain. The CDR3 is 11 residues long. Per germline, CDR1 MNHGY and CDR2 SAAAGT. V dropped 8 bases and J dropped 5 bases, with 10 bases sitting between them. Here the CDR3 DNA reads TGTGCCAGCTTTGCAGGACACGAGCAGTACTTC. This gives the protein CASFAGHEQYF.

This clonotype occurred once. The gene calls are TRBV30 and TRBJ1-1; tentatively, D is TRBD1 (5 bases). CDR3 length equals 13 residues. Germline assignment: CDR1 GTSNPN and CDR2 SVGIG (reference sequence). Trimming took off 8 bases at V and 1 base at J, with 14 bases between the two ends. The CDR3 reads CALKRGTNTEAFF. The CDR3 coding sequence is TGTGCCCTAAAGAGGGGTACGAACACTGAAGCTTTCTTT.

There are many counts of this clonotype. V and J are TRBV7-6 and TRBJ2-3, with a weak D call TRBD2 (5 bases). The ends were cut back, 6 bases at V and 6 bases at J, with 10 bases in the middle. The germline CDR1 and CDR2 sequences are SGHVS and FNYEAQ. This CDR3 has 12 residues. CDR3 nucleotide sequence: TGTGCCAGCAGTGGGAGAGCGGATACGCAGTATTTT. It codes for CASSGRADTQYF.

The chain joins TRBV12-3 or TRBV12-4 to TRBJ2-7; 9 positions agree with TRBD1. V shed 5 bases, J shed 5 bases, and the junction held 19 bases outside the gene matches. The CDR3 sequence is 18 residues long. CDR3 in amino acids: CASSPFRPGTGYPHEQYF. CDR3 nucleotides: TGTGCCAGCAGTCCCTTCCGCCCGGGGACAGGGTATCCCCACGAGCAGTACTTC.